This paragraph covers one T cell receptor (beta chain) sequence. These data are taken from a study of blood T cell repertoires in COVID-19. Assay: immunoSEQ multiplex PCR; the TCRdb copy retains only in-frame clones and omits some. The table has approximately 100,000 clones, roughly nine tenths seen once. What was sequenced was peripheral blood. This clonotype was sampled from a man aged 50-59 years with acute or convalescent COVID-19.

The CDR3 here is CASSEWDRNSPLHF. Here the CDR3 DNA reads TGTGCCAGTAGTGAATGGGACAGGAATTCACCCCTCCACTTT. The rearrangement uses TRBV19 and TRBJ1-6, with 8 bases fitting TRBD1. The ends lost 5 bases at V and 7 bases at J; junction bases unmatched: 4. Germline CDR1 is LNHDA and CDR2 is SQIVND (reference sequence). The length of the CDR3 is 14 residues.